These 21 T cell receptor beta chains came from one sample sequenced in a study of blood T cell repertoires in COVID-19. Assay: immunoSEQ multiplex PCR; the TCRdb copy retains only in-frame clones and omits some. The repertoire holds about 60,000 clones, with roughly 80% as singletons. The material sequenced was peripheral blood. The receptors were sampled from a human donor in a cohort sampled during active COVID-19.

This chain joins TRBV19 and TRBJ2-2; D gene unclear. Looked up from germline, CDR1 is LNHDA and CDR2 is SQIVND (reference sequence). The length of the CDR3 is 12 residues. Trimming cost V 3 bases and J 7 bases, with 6 bases left between them. The DNA of the CDR3 is TGTGCCAGTAGTATTTGGCTCGGGGAGCTGTTTTTT. This codes for CASSIWLGELFF.

This clone has a single count. J is TRBJ1-1 and V is TRBV6-5; D unresolved. CDR1 MNHEY and CDR2 SVGAGI come from the germline V gene. V was clipped by 2 bases and J by 4 bases, with 17 bases between them. The CDR3 is made up of 16 amino acids. CDR3 protein: CASSYLRYEVGTEAFF. In DNA, the CDR3 is TGTGCCAGCAGTTACCTGAGATACGAGGTGGGCACTGAAGCTTTCTTT.

This chain uses TRBV5-4 with TRBJ2-6, with TRBD2 matching over 9 bases. The length of the CDR3 is 16 residues. Germline CDR1 SGHNT, CDR2 YYREEE (reference sequence). V was clipped by 4 bases and J by 4 bases; unmatched bases: 6. CDR3 bases: TGTGCCAGCAGCATATTAGCGGGAGCAGGGGCCAACGTCCTGACTTTC. Its translation: CASSILAGAGANVLTF.

J is TRBJ2-1 and V is TRBV5-8; 8 bases align to TRBD2. CDR1 is SGHTS, CDR2 YDEGEE, per germline. The CDR3 spans 15 residues. J gave up 2 bases and V 4 bases, and 5 bases lay outside the gene matches. The CDR3 coding sequence is TGTGCCAGCAGCCCCAGCGGGAGAACCTACAATGAGCAGTTCTTC. Translated, it gives CASSPSGRTYNEQFF. The full variable domain, in which reference TRBV5-8 and TRBJ2-1 provide the parts outside the CDR3, is EAGVTQSPTHLIKTRGQQATLRCSPISGHTSVYWYQQALGLGLQFLLWYDEGEERNRGNFPPRFSGRQFPNYSSELNVNALELEDSALYLCASSPSGRTYNEQFFGPGTRLTVL.

The chain links TRBV28 to TRBJ2-7; D unclear. Trimming stripped 3 bases from V and 0 bases from J, with 12 bases between. This CDR3 spans 15 amino acids. Germline V lookup: CDR1 MDHEN, CDR2 SYDVKM. The chain's CDR3 is CASSLVHIRSYEQYF. The CDR3 DNA reads as TGTGCCAGCAGTTTGGTGCACATACGCTCCTACGAGCAGTACTTC.

The CDR3 region is CAWSVPTGRYGYTF. The CDR3, as DNA: TGTGCCTGGAGTGTCCCGACAGGAAGATATGGCTACACCTTC. The chain has TRBV30 and TRBJ1-2, with D perhaps TRBD1 (6 bases). The length of the CDR3 is 14 residues. Trimming took 0 bases from V and 5 from J, leaving 13 bases between them. Germline V gene lookup returns CDR1 GTSNPN and CDR2 SVGIG (reference sequence).

This clone was seen more than once but under ten times. The rearrangement uses TRBV10-3 and TRBJ2-7, with 8 bases matching TRBD1. This CDR3 has 13 residues. Germline V gene sequence: CDR1 ENHRY, CDR2 SYGVKD. The V and J ends lost 10 bases and 4 bases, in that order; junction bases with no gene match: 9. CDR3 sequence reads: CATSGDRQYEQYF. The DNA for the CDR3 is TGTGCCACCTCTGGGGACAGGCAATACGAGCAGTACTTC.

This rearrangement joins TRBV19 to TRBJ1-5, with 7 bases identical to TRBD1. Looked up from germline, CDR1 is LNHDA and CDR2 is SQIVND (reference sequence). V gave up 4 bases and J gave up 2 bases; unmatched junction bases: 11. This CDR3 spans 17 amino acids. The CDR3 DNA reads as TGTGCCAGTAGTAGAGGGACAGAGGGACAGCGCAATCAGCCCCAGCATTTT. Its protein is CASSRGTEGQRNQPQHF.

The V call is TRBV28, the J call TRBJ1-3; tentative D call: TRBD1 (5 bases). CDR3 length: 16 residues. Trimming pared 6 bases from V and 0 bases from J, leaving 15 bases between. Germline CDR1 and CDR2: MDHEN and SYDVKM. CDR3: CASRLTGVLSGNTIYF. CDR3 nucleotide sequence: TGTGCCAGCAGATTGACGGGGGTGCTCTCTGGAAACACCATATATTTT.

This clone was recorded a few times. The V and J genes are TRBV12-3 or TRBV12-4 and TRBJ1-3; D is undetermined. Trimming took off 8 bases at V and 3 bases at J, with 8 bases between the two ends. The length of the CDR3 is 12 residues. The CDR3, as DNA: TGTGCCAGCGGAGGCAATGGAAACACCATATATTTT. This gives the protein CASGGNGNTIYF.

The chain combines TRBV7-8 with TRBJ1-4; D gene ambiguous. Trimming shortened V by 8 bases and J by 4 bases, and 11 bases separated the two germline ends. Germline V lookup: CDR1 SGHVS, CDR2 FQNEAQ. This CDR3 comprises 13 residues. As DNA, the CDR3 is TGTGCCAGCCGAGGGCGGTTTAATGAAAAACTGTTTTTT. This sequence encodes CASRGRFNEKLFF.

The rearrangement links TRBV3-1 (or the pseudogene TRBV3-2) to TRBJ2-5; 8 positions agree with TRBD1. From germline, CDR1 is LGHDT and CDR2 YNNKEL (reference sequence). The CDR3 is 15 residues long. Losses at the gene ends were 4 bases for V and 5 bases for J; bases not matched to a gene: 9. The CDR3 reads CASSRTGWTGETQYF. The CDR3 DNA sequence: TGTGCCAGCAGCCGGACAGGGTGGACGGGGGAGACCCAGTACTTC.

Concerning this clone itself: A read error may account for a junction end that differs from germline. Distinct nucleotide sequences in the sample also encode this CDR3. This CDR3 reads CASSQPGTGVLGGYTF. The CDR3 DNA sequence: TGTGCCAGCAGCCAACCGGGGACAGGGGTTCTCGGAGGCTACACCTTC. The rearrangement links TRBV4-1 to TRBJ1-2, with TRBD1 matching over 10 bases. Germline V CDR1 and CDR2: MGHRA, YSYEKL. The CDR3 contains 16 residues.

The chain joins TRBV19 to TRBJ1-6; the D gene is possibly TRBD1 (6 bases). Germline V gene data show CDR1 as LNHDA and CDR2 as SQIVND (reference sequence). V was trimmed by 8 bases and J by 5 bases, leaving 16 bases between them. This CDR3 has 15 amino acids. CDR3 nucleotide sequence: TGTGCCAGTCGCATACAGGGTTTCGATAATTCACCCCTCCACTTT. Translated: CASRIQGFDNSPLHF.

The chain uses TRBV30 and TRBJ1-2; TRBD1 is a possible D gene (5 bases). The V gene lost 4 bases and the J gene lost 4 bases, with 13 bases spanning the gap. Germline V gene lookup returns CDR1 GTSNPN and CDR2 SVGIG (reference sequence). The CDR3 spans 13 residues. The CDR3 here is CAWMLGEVYGYTF. As DNA, the CDR3 is TGTGCCTGGATGTTGGGGGAGGTCTATGGCTACACCTTC.

The V and J genes are TRBV4-3 and TRBJ1-3; D gene uncertain. Germline V gene data show CDR1 as LGHNA and CDR2 as YSLEER. V lost 4 bases and J lost 3, with 7 bases in between. The CDR3 extends over 13 amino acids. The CDR3 coding sequence is TGCGCCAGCAGCCGACGGGATGGAAACACCATATATTTT. Its translation: CASSRRDGNTIYF.

V usage is TRBV12-5 and J usage is TRBJ1-2; D ambiguous. The germline V gene has CDR1 LGHNT and CDR2 FRNRAP. Trimming stripped 4 bases from V and 6 bases from J, with 9 bases between. The CDR3 runs 12 residues. CDR3 sequence: CASGSTGDGYTF. The DNA of the CDR3 is TGTGCTAGTGGTTCGACGGGAGATGGCTACACCTTC.

The J gene is TRBJ1-2, the V gene TRBV27, with 9 positions matching TRBD1. This CDR3 region has 13 residues. CDR1 and CDR2 (germline): MNHEY, SMNVEV (reference sequence). V was clipped by 6 bases and J by 8 bases; unmatched bases: 7. The CDR3 here is CASRRTGVEGYTF. CDR3 in DNA: TGTGCCAGCAGAAGGACAGGGGTGGAGGGCTACACCTTC.

The chain employs TRBV4-2 and TRBJ1-1, with a tentative D call TRBD1 (5 bases). The CDR3 has 14 amino acids. Trimming removed 4 bases at V and 0 bases at J, with 9 bases between. The germline CDR1 and CDR2 sequences are LGHNA and YNFKEQ. CDR3 loop: CASSRGGMNTEAFF. DNA of the CDR3: TGTGCCAGCAGCCGGGGGGGGATGAACACTGAAGCTTTCTTT.

Here the CDR3 DNA reads TGTGCCAGTAGTGTGACTAGGAGTGAGCAGTTCTTC. Its translation is CASSVTRSEQFF. V usage is TRBV19 and J usage is TRBJ2-1; a possible D gene is TRBD2 (6 bases). The V and J ends lost 5 bases and 9 bases respectively, with 11 bases between them. Looked up from germline, CDR1 is LNHDA and CDR2 is SQIVND (reference sequence). This CDR3 is 12 amino acids long.

Of note for this clone: The junction differs from germline at one of its ends, possibly a read error. V and J are TRBV27 and TRBJ1-1; no clear D gene. CDR1 is MNHEY and CDR2 is SMNVEV in the germline V gene (reference sequence). The CDR3 extends over 13 amino acids. As DNA, the CDR3 is TGTGCCAGCAGTTTGGCGGGGAACGCTGAAGCTTTCTTT. Translating gives CASSLAGNAEAFF.